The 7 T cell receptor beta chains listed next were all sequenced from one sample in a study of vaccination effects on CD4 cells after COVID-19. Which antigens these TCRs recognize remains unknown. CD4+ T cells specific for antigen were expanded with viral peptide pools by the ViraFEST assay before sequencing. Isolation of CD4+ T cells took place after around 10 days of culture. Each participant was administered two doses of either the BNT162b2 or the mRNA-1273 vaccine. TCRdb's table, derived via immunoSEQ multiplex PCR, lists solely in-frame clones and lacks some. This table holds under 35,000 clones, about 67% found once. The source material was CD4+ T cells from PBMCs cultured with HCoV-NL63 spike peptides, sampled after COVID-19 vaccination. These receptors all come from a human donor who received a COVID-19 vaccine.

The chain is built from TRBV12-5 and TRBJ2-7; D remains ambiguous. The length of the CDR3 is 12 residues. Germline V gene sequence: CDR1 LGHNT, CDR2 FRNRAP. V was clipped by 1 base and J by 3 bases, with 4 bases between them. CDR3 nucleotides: TGTGCTAGTGGTTTGGGGGACTACGAGCAGTACTTC. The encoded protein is CASGLGDYEQYF.

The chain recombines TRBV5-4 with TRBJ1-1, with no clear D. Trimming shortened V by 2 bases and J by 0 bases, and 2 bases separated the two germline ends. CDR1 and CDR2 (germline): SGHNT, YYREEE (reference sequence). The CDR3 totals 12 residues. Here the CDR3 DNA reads TGTGCCAGCAGCTTCTTGAACACTGAAGCTTTCTTT. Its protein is CASSFLNTEAFF.

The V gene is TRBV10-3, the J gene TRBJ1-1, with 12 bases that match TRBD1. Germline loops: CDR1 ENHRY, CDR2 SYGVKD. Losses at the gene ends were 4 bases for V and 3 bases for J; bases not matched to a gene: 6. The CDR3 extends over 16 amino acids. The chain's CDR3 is CAISAGQGAFDTEAFF. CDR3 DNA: TGTGCCATCAGTGCGGGACAGGGGGCTTTTGACACTGAAGCTTTCTTT.

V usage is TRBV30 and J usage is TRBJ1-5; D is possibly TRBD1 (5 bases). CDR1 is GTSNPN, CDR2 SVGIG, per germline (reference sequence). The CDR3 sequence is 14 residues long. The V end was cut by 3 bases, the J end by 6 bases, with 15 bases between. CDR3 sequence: CAWRGPFLGQPQHF. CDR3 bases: TGTGCCTGGAGGGGACCCTTCCTGGGTCAGCCCCAGCATTTT.

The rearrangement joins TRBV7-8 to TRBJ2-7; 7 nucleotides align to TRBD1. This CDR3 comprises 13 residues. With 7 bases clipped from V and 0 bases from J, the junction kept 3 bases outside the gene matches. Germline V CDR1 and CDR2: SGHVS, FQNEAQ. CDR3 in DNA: TGTGCCAGCACCGGGACAGTCTCCTACGAGCAGTACTTC. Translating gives CASTGTVSYEQYF.

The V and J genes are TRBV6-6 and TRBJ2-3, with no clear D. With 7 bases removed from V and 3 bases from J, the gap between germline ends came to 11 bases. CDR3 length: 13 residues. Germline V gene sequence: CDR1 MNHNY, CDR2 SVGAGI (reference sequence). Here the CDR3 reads CASTPPGTDTQYF. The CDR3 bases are TGTGCCAGCACCCCCCCTGGGACAGATACGCAGTATTTT.

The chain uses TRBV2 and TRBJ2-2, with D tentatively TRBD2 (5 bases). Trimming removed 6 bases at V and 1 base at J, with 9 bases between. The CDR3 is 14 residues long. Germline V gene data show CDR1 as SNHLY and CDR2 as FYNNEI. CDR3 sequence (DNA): TGTGCCAGCAGGCCAGCGGTGAACACCGGGGAGCTGTTTTTT. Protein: CASRPAVNTGELFF. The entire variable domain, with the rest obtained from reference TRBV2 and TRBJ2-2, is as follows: EPEVTQTPSHQVTQMGQEVILRCVPISNHLYFYWYRQILGQKVEFLVSFYNNEISEKSEIFDDQFSVERPDGSNFTLKIRSTKLEDSAMYFCASRPAVNTGELFFGEGSRLTVL.